Following are 16 T cell receptor beta chains from one sample sequenced in a study of control samples from healthy donors and cancer patients. Profiling relied on immunoSEQ multiplex PCR, and the TCRdb table lists in-frame clones only, not all of them. The data show around 140,000 clones, about 93% seen once. The sample comprised blood. The receptors originated from a man aged 40-49 years in good health.

The chain is built from TRBV6-4 and TRBJ2-3, with a possible D match to TRBD2 (5 bases). Germline lookup yields CDR1 MRHNA and CDR2 SNTAGT. Trimming removed 3 bases at V and 10 bases at J, with 14 bases between. The CDR3 runs to 13 residues. CDR3 sequence (DNA): TGTGCCAGCAGTGAGACTCCCGGAGGACCGCAGTATTTT. This translates into CASSETPGGPQYF.

This chain links TRBV2 with TRBJ1-4, with a possible D match to TRBD1 (5 bases). CDR3 size: 15 residues. Germline V gene data show CDR1 as SNHLY and CDR2 as FYNNEI. V lost 2 bases and J lost 2, with 9 bases in between. The CDR3 loop reads CASSELRVTNEKLFF. CDR3 DNA sequence: TGTGCCAGCAGTGAACTCAGGGTGACTAATGAAAAACTGTTTTTT.

The CDR3 coding sequence is TGTGCCAGCAGCTTTCGGAGCAATCAGCCCCAGCATTTT. It is translated as CASSFRSNQPQHF. The gene calls are TRBV7-9 and TRBJ1-5; D call uncertain. V shed 3 bases and J shed 1 base, with 4 bases lying between them. Germline CDR1 reads SEHNR; CDR2 reads FQNEAQ (reference sequence). This CDR3 is built from 13 residues.

V is TRBV19 and J is TRBJ2-2; no definite D call. Germline CDR1 is LNHDA and CDR2 is SQIVND (reference sequence). The ends were cut back, 1 base at V and 2 bases at J, with 5 bases in the middle. This CDR3 is built from 14 residues. The CDR3 here is CASSIGGNTGELFF. The DNA for the CDR3 is TGTGCCAGTAGTATAGGAGGAAACACCGGGGAGCTGTTTTTT.

The V and J genes are TRBV30 and TRBJ2-7, with 8 bases fitting TRBD2. Germline CDR1 GTSNPN, CDR2 SVGIG (reference sequence). J gave up 3 bases and V 4 bases, and 5 bases lay outside the gene matches. The CDR3 loop spans 13 amino acids. The CDR3 nucleotides are TGTGCCTGGACACGAAGCGGGGGCTACGAGCAGTACTTC. This encodes CAWTRSGGYEQYF.

This clone was seen a single time. The chain combines TRBV9 with TRBJ2-5; D gene unclear. V lost 0 bases and J 4 bases, leaving 13 bases between the germline ends. This CDR3 is 15 amino acids long. From germline, CDR1 is SGDLS and CDR2 YYNGEE. The CDR3 is CASSVASGFGETQYF. CDR3 coding DNA: TGTGCCAGCAGCGTAGCTTCTGGATTTGGAGAGACCCAGTACTTC.

The rearrangement uses TRBV6-1 and TRBJ2-2, with D unclear. The CDR3 extends over 12 amino acids. V dropped 3 bases and J dropped 6 bases, with 5 bases sitting between them. Germline CDR1 reads MNHNS; CDR2 reads SASEGT. This CDR3 is CASSDFPGELFF. CDR3 DNA: TGTGCCAGCAGTGATTTCCCCGGGGAGCTGTTTTTT.

This chain uses TRBV24-1 with TRBJ1-1; unclear D gene. CDR3 length: 10 residues. V was trimmed by 8 bases and J by 11 bases, leaving 11 bases between them. The V gene's germline CDR1 is KGHDR and CDR2 SFDVKD. CDR3 coding DNA: TGTGCCACCATAATCGATCTGGCTTTCTTT. Translated, it gives CATIIDLAFF.

The rearrangement uses TRBV29-1 and TRBJ1-4; no clear D gene. CDR1 SQVTM and CDR2 ANQGSEA come from the germline V gene. Between the trimmed V and J ends, which lost 4 bases and 7 bases, there was a span of 10 bases. There are 12 residues in the CDR3. CDR3: CSVGVRGEKLFF. The CDR3 DNA reads as TGCAGCGTTGGGGTCAGAGGTGAAAAACTGTTTTTT.

The chain is built from TRBV27 and TRBJ2-7; the match to TRBD2 covers 10 bases. The CDR3 has 14 residues. Germline V gene sequence: CDR1 MNHEY, CDR2 SMNVEV (reference sequence). The V and J ends lost 6 bases and 3 bases, in that order; junction bases with no gene match: 5. The CDR3 nucleotides read TGTGCCAGCAGCCCTAGCGGGGGCTTCTACGAGCAGTACTTC. Translation: CASSPSGGFYEQYF.

As DNA, the CDR3 is TGTGCCAGCAGTGTTACCGCGAACACTGAAGCTTTCTTT. Its translation: CASSVTANTEAFF. The chain links TRBV25-1 to TRBJ1-1; D remains unclear. Trimming left V 4 bases short and J 1 base short, with 7 bases between. Germline CDR1 MGHDK, CDR2 SYGVNS. The CDR3 sequence is 13 residues long.

The chain combines TRBV5-1 with TRBJ2-3; a possible D gene is TRBD2 (5 bases). Trimming removed 0 bases at V and 5 bases at J, with 10 bases between. The germline CDR1 and CDR2 sequences are SGHRS and YFSETQ. CDR3 length: 14 amino acids. The CDR3 nucleotides are TGCGCCAGCAGCTTGGGGATCCGGGAAGATACGCAGTATTTT. Protein product: CASSLGIREDTQYF.

In its sample, this clone was seen once. The rearrangement uses TRBV7-9 and TRBJ2-7; D is unresolved. There are 14 residues in the CDR3. Trimming left V 3 bases short and J 1 base short, with 10 bases between. Per the germline V gene, CDR1 is SEHNR and CDR2 is FQNEAQ (reference sequence). The CDR3 reads CASSFRLESYEQYF. The CDR3 DNA reads TGTGCCAGCAGCTTCCGACTTGAATCCTACGAGCAGTACTTC.

The gene calls are TRBV9 and TRBJ2-1; 14 nucleotides match TRBD2. CDR3 length equals 15 residues. Germline trimming cut 7 bases from V and 7 bases from J; bases unmatched to any gene: 7. The V gene's germline CDR1 is SGDLS and CDR2 YYNGEE. CDR3 region: CASGDRLAGGNEQFF. The DNA of the CDR3 is TGTGCCAGCGGAGACAGACTAGCGGGGGGGAATGAGCAGTTCTTC. The variable domain in full, with the rest retrieved from reference TRBV9 and TRBJ2-1, is DSGVTQTPKHLITATGQRVTLRCSPRSGDLSVYWYQQSLDQGLQFLIQYYNGEERAKGNILERFSAQQFPDLHSELNLSSLELGDSALYFCASGDRLAGGNEQFFGPGTRLTVL.

The sample holds a few counts of this clone. The V and J genes are TRBV5-1 and TRBJ1-6; TRBD1 agrees at 9 bases. The junction had 8 bases not matched to a gene; V was cut back by 2 bases and J by 8 bases. The germline V gene encodes CDR1 SGHRS and CDR2 YFSETQ. The length of the CDR3 is 16 residues. CDR3 bases: TGCGCCAGCAGCTTAGGACAGGGGTCGAGGGATTCACCCCTCCACTTT. Protein: CASSLGQGSRDSPLHF.

The chain joins TRBV5-6 to TRBJ1-2, with D hard to call. The germline CDR1 and CDR2 sequences are SGHDT and YYEEEE. Between the trimmed V and J ends, which lost 1 base and 0 bases, there was a span of 7 bases. CDR3 length: 14 residues. Here the CDR3 DNA reads TGTGCCAGCAGCTTGTACAGCGCTAACTATGGCTACACCTTC. It codes for CASSLYSANYGYTF. The full variable domain, completed using reference TRBV5-6 and TRBJ1-2, is DAGVTQSPTHLIKTRGQQVTLRCSPKSGHDTVSWYQQALGQGPQFIFQYYEEEERQRGNFPDRFSGHQFPNYSSELNVNALLLGDSALYLCASSLYSANYGYTFGSGTRLTVV.